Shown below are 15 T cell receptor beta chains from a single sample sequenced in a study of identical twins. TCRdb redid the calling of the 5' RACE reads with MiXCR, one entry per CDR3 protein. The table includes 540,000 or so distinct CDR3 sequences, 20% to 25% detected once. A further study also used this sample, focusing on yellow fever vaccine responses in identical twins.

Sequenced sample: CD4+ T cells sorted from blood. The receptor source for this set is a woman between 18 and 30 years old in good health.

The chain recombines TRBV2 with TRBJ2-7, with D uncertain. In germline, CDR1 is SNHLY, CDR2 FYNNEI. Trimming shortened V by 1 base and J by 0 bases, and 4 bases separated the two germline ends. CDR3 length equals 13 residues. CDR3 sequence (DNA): TGTGCCAGCAGTGAAGGCAACTCCTACGAGCAGTACTTC. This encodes CASSEGNSYEQYF.

For the CDR3, the DNA is TGTGCCAGCAGCCAAGGAGGGACCGGCACAGATACGCAGTATTTT. It translates to CASSQGGTGTDTQYF. The chain links TRBV3-1 to TRBJ2-3; D assignment may be TRBD1 or TRBD2 (5 bases each). Germline V gives CDR1 LGHDT, CDR2 YNNKEL (reference sequence). The CDR3 extends over 15 amino acids. V was cut by 1 base and J by 1 base, with 9 bases left in between.

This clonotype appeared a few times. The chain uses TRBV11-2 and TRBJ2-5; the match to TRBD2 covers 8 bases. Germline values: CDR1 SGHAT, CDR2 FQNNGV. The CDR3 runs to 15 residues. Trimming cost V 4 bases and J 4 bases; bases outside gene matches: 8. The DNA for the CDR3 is TGTGCCAGCAGCTCCCAGTGGGCGGGGGGAGAGACCCAGTACTTC. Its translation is CASSSQWAGGETQYF.

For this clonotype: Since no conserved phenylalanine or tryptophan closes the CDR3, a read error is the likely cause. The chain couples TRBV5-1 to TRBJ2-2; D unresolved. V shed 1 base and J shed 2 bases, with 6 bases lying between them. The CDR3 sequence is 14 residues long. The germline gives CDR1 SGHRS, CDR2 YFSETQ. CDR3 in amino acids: CASSLWRNTGELFS. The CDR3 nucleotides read TGCGCCAGCAGCTTGTGGAGAAACACCGGGGAGCTGTTTTCT.

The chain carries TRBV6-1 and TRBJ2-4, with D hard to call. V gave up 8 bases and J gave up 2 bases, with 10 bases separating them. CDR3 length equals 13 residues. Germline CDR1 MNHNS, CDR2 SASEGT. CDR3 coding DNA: TGTGCCAGCGATTCTTCAACCAAAAACATTCAGTACTTC. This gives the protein CASDSSTKNIQYF.

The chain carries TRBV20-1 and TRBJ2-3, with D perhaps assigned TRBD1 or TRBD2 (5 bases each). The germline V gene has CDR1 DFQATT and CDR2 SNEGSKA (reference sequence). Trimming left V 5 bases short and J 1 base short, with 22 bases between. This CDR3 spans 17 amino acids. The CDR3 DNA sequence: TGCAGTGCTCAACCTACCGGGACGCTTGTGGGCACAGATACGCAGTATTTT. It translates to CSAQPTGTLVGTDTQYF.

CDR3 sequence reads: CASTRGGQSLVSVGYTF. The DNA of the CDR3 is TGTGCCAGCACCCGAGGGGGACAGTCACTTGTATCGGTTGGCTACACCTTC. V gene TRBV16 combines with J gene TRBJ1-2, with 7 bases matching TRBD1. V lost 7 bases and J lost 7; bases outside the gene matches: 21. The CDR3 has 17 residues. Germline V gives CDR1 KGHSY, CDR2 FQNENV. The variable domain in full, completed from reference TRBV16 and TRBJ1-2, reads GEEVAQTPKHLVRGEGQKAKLYCAPIKGHSYVFWYQQVLKNEFKFLISFQNENVFDETGMPKERFSAKCLPNSPCSLEIQATKLEDSAVYFCASTRGGQSLVSVGYTFGSGTRLTVV.

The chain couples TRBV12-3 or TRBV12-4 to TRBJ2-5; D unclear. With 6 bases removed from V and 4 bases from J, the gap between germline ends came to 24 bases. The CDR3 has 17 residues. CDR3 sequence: CASREPAAPICLETQYF. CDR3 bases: TGTGCCAGCAGGGAGCCCGCGGCCCCAATCTGCTTAGAGACCCAGTACTTC.

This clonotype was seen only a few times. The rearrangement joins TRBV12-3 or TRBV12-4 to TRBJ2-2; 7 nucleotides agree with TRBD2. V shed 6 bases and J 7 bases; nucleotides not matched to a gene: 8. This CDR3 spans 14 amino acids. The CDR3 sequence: CASRTGTNYGELFF. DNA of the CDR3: TGTGCCAGCAGAACCGGGACTAACTACGGGGAGCTGTTTTTT.

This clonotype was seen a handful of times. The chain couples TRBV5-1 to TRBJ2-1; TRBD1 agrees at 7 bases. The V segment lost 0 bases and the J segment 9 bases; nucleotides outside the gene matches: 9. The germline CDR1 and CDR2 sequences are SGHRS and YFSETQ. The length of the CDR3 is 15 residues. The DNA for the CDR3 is TGCGCCAGCAGCTTGGGAGGGGGCGAAGGCGGTGAGCAGTTCTTC. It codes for CASSLGGGEGGEQFF.

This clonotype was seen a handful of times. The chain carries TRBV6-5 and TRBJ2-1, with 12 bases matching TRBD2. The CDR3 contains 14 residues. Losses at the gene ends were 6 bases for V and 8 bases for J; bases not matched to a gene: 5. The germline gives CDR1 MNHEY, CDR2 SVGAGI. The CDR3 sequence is CASSLLAGGHEQFF. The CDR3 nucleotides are TGTGCCAGCAGCTTACTAGCGGGGGGCCATGAGCAGTTCTTC.

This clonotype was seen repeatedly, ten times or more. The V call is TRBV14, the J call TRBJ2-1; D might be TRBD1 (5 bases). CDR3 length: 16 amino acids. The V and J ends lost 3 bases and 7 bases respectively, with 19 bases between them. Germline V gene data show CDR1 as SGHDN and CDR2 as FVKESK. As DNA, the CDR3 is TGTGCCAGCAGCCACTTAGGGGTAATTGCTGGGAATGAGCAGTTCTTC. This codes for CASSHLGVIAGNEQFF. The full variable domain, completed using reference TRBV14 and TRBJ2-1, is EAGVTQFPSHSVIEKGQTVTLRCDPISGHDNLYWYRRVMGKEIKFLLHFVKESKQDESGMPNNRFLAERTGGTYSTLKVQPAELEDSGVYFCASSHLGVIAGNEQFFGPGTRLTVL.

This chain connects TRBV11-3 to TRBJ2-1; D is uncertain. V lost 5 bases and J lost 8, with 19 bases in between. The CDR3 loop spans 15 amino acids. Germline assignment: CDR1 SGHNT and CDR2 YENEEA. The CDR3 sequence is CASSPLLTHKDEQFF. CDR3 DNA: TGTGCCAGCAGCCCCCTCCTGACACATAAAGATGAGCAGTTCTTC. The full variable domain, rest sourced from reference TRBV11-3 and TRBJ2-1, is EAGVVQSPRYKIIEKKQPVAFWCNPISGHNTLYWYLQNLGQGPELLIRYENEEAVDDSQLPKDRFSAERLKGVDSTLKIQPAELGDSAVYLCASSPLLTHKDEQFFGPGTRLTVL.

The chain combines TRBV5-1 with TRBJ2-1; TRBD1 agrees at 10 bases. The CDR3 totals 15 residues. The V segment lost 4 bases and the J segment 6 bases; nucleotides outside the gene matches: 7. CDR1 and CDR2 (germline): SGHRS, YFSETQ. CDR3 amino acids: CASSHGTGASNEQFF. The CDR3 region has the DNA TGCGCCAGCAGCCACGGGACAGGGGCGTCCAATGAGCAGTTCTTC.

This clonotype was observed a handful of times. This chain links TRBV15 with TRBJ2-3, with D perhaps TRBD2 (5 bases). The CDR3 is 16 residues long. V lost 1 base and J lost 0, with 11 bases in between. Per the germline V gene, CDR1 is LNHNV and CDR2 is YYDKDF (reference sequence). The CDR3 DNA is TGTGCCACCAGCAGAGGTGCGGGCAGTAGCACAGATACGCAGTATTTT. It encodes CATSRGAGSSTDTQYF.